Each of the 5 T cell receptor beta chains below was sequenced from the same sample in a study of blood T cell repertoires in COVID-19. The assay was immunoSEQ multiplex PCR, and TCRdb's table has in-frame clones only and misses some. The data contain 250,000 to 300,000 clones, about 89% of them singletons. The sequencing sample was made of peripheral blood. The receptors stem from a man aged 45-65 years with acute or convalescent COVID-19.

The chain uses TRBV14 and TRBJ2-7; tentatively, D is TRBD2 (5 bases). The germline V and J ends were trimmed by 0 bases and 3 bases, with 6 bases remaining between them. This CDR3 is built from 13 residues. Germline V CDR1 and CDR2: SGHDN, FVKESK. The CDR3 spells CASSQEAGYEQYF. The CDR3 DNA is TGTGCCAGCAGCCAAGAGGCGGGCTACGAGCAGTACTTC.

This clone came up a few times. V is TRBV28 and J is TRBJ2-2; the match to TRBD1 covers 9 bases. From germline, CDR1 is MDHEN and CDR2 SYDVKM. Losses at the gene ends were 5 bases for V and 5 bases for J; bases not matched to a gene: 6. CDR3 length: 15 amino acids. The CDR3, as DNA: TGTGCCAGCAGTCCCCCCGGGACAGGGACCGGGGAGCTGTTTTTT. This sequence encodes CASSPPGTGTGELFF.

CDR3 nucleotide sequence: TGTGCCAGCAGCCAAGATCGTGGGACATTAGCTGGAAACACCATATATTTT. Translating it yields CASSQDRGTLAGNTIYF. The chain couples TRBV3-1 (or the pseudogene TRBV3-2) to TRBJ1-3; D possibly corresponds to TRBD1 (6 bases). Trimming removed 0 bases from V and 2 bases from J, with 14 bases in between. The CDR3 length is 17 residues. Germline V gene data show CDR1 as LGHDT and CDR2 as YNNKEL (reference sequence).

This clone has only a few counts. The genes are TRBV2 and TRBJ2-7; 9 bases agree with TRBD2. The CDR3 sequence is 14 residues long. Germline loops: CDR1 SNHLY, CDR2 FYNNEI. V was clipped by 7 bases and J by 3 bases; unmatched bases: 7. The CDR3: CASKGGTSSYEQYF. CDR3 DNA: TGTGCCAGCAAGGGGGGGACTAGCAGCTACGAGCAGTACTTC.

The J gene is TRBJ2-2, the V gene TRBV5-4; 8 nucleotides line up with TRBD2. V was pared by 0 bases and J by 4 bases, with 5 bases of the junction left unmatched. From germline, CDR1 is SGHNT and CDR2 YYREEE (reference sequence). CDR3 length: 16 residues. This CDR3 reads CASSLGGRGATGELFF. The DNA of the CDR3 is TGTGCCAGCAGCTTGGGAGGGCGGGGGGCCACCGGGGAGCTGTTTTTT.